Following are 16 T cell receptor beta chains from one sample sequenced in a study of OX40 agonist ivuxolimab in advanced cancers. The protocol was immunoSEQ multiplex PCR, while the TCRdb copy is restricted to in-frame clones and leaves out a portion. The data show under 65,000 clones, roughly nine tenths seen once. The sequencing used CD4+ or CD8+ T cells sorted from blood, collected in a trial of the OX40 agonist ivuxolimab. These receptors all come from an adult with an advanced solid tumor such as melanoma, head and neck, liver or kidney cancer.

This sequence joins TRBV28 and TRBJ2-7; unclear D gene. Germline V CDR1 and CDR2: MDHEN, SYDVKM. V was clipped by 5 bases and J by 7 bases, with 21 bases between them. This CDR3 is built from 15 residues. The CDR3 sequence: CASSLSYQAPDEQYF. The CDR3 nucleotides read TGTGCCAGCAGTCTCTCGTACCAGGCCCCCGATGAGCAGTACTTC.

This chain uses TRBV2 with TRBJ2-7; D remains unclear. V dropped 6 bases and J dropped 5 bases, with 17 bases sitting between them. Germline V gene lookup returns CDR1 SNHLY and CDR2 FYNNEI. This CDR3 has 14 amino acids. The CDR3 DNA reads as TGTGCCAGCAGCACTACTAAAGAAGGCGACGAGCAGTACTTC. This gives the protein CASSTTKEGDEQYF. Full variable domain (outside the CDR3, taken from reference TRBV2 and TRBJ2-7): EPEVTQTPSHQVTQMGQEVILRCVPISNHLYFYWYRQILGQKVEFLVSFYNNEISEKSEIFDDQFSVERPDGSNFTLKIRSTKLEDSAMYFCASSTTKEGDEQYFGPGTRLTVT.

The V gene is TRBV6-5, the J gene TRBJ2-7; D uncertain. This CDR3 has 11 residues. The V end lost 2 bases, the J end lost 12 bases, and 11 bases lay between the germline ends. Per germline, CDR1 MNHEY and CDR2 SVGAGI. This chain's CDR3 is CASSYGPVWYF. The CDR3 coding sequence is TGTGCCAGCAGTTACGGCCCGGTGTGGTACTTC.

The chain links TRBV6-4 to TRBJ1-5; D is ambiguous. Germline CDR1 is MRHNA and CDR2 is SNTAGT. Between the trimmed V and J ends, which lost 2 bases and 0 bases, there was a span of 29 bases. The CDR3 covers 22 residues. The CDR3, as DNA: TGTGCCAGCAGTGACGAGAAAAGAACGAAGGCTCGCGGGTTTTATAGCAATCAGCCCCAGCATTTT. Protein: CASSDEKRTKARGFYSNQPQHF.

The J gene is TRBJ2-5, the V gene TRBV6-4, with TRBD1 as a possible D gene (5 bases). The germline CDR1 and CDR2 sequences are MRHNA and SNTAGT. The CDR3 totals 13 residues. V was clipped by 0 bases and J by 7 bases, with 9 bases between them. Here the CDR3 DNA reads TGTGCCAGCAGTGACTCCAGGGAAACGACCCAGTACTTC. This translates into CASSDSRETTQYF.

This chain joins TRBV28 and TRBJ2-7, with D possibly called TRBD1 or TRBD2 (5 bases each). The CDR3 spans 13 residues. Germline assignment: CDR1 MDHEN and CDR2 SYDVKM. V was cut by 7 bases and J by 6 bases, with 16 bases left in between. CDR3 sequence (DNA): TGTGCCAGCAAGGGGACCCAACCTACCGAGCAGTACTTC. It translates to CASKGTQPTEQYF.

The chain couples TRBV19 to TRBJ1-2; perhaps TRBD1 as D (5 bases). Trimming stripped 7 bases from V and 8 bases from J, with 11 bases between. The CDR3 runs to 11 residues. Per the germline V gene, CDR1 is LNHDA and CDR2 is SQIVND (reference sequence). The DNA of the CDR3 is TGTGCCAGTAAAACAGGAGGAGGCTACACCTTC. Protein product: CASKTGGGYTF.

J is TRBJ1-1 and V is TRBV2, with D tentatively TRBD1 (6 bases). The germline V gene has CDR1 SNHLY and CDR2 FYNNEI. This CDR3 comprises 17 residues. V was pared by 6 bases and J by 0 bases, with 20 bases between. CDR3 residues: CASSWDPMGGMNTEAFF. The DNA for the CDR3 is TGTGCCAGCAGCTGGGACCCCATGGGGGGCATGAACACTGAAGCTTTCTTT.

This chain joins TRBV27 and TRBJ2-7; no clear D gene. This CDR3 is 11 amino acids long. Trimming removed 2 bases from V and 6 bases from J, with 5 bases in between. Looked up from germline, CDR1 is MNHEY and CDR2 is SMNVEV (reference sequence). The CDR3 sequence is CASSLAGEQYF. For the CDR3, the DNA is TGTGCCAGCAGTTTAGCCGGCGAGCAGTACTTC.

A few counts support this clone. The CDR3 DNA is TGTGCCAGCAGCCGACCTCTAGGGACAGGGAAAAATGAGCAGTTCTTC. Protein sequence: CASSRPLGTGKNEQFF. J is TRBJ2-1 and V is TRBV11-2; 9 positions agree with TRBD1. This CDR3 has 16 residues. CDR1 SGHAT and CDR2 FQNNGV come from the germline V gene. V lost 5 bases to trimming and J lost 7 bases; unmatched junction nucleotides: 12.

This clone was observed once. The CDR3 is CASTGLAGNEQFF. CDR3 bases: TGTGCCAGTACGGGACTAGCGGGAAATGAGCAGTTCTTC. The V gene is TRBV4-2, the J gene TRBJ2-1, with 13 bases matching TRBD2. The CDR3 runs 13 residues. V gave up 9 bases and J gave up 7 bases; unmatched junction bases: 3. Germline CDR1 LGHNA, CDR2 YNFKEQ.

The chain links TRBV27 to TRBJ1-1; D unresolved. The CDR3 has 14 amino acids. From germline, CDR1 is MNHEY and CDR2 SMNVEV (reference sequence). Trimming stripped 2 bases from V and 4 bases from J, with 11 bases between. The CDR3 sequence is CASSLGTSGTEAFF. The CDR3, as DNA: TGTGCCAGCAGTTTAGGTACGTCCGGCACTGAAGCTTTCTTT.

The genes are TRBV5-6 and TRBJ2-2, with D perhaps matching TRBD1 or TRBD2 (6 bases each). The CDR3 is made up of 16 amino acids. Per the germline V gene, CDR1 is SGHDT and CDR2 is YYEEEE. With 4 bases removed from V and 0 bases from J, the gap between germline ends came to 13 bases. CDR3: CASSPGAVANTGELFF. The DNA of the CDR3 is TGTGCCAGCAGCCCGGGGGCGGTGGCGAACACCGGGGAGCTGTTTTTT.

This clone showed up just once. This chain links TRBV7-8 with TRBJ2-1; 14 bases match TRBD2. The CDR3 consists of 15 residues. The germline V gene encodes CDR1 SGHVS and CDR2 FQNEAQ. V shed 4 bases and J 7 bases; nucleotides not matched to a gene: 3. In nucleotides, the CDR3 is TGTGCCAGCAGCTCGGGGACTAGCGGGAGAAATGAGCAGTTCTTC. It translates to CASSSGTSGRNEQFF.

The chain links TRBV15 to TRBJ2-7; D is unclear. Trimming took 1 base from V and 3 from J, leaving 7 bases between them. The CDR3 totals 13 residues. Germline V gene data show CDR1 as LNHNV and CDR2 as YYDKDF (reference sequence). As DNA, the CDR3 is TGTGCCACCAGCAGAGCAAACGGCTACGAGCAGTACGTC. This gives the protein CATSRANGYEQYV.

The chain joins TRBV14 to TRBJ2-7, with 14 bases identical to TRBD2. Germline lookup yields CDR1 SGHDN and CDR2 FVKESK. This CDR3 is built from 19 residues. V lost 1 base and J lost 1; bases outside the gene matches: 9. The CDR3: CASSQVGTSGSRESYEQYV. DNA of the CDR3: TGTGCCAGCAGCCAAGTTGGGACTAGCGGGAGCCGAGAGTCCTACGAGCAGTACGTC.